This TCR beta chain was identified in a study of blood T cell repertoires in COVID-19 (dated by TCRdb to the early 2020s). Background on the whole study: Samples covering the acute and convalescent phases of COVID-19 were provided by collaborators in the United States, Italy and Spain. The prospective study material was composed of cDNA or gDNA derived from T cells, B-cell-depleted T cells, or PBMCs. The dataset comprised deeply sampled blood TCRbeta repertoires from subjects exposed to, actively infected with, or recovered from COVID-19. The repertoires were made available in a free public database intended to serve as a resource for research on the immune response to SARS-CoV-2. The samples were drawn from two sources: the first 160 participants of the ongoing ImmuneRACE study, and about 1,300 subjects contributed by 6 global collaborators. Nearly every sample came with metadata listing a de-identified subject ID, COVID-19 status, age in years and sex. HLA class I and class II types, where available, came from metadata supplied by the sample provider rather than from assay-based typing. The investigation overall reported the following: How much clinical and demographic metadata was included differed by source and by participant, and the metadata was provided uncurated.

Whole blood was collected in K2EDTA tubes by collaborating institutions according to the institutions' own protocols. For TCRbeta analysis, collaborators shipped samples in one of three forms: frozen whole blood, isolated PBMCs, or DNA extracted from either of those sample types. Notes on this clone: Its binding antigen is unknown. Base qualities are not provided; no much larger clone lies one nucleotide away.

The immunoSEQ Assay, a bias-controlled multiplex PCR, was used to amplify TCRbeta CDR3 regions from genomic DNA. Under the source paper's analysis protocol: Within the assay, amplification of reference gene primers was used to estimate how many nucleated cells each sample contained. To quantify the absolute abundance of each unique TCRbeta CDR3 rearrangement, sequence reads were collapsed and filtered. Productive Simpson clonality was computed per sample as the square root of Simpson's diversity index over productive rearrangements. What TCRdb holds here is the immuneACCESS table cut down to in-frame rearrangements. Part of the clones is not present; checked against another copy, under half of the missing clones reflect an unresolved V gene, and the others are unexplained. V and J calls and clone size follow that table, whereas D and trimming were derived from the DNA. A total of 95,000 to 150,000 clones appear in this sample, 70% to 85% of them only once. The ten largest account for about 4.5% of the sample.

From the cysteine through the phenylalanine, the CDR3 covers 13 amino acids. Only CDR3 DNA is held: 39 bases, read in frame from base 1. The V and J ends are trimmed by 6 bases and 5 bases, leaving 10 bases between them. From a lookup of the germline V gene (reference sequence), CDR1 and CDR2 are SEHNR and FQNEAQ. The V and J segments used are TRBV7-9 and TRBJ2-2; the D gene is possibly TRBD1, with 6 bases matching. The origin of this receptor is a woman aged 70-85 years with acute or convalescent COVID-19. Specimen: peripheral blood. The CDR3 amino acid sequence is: CASSSTGTGELFF. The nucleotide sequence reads TGTGCCAGCAGTAGCACAGGGACCGGGGAGCTGTTTTTT.